This T cell receptor (beta chain) comes out of a study of tissue T cells after allogeneic stem cell transplantation. Germline CDR1 is NNHNN and CDR2 is SYGAGS (reference sequence). CDR3 length: 16 amino acids. V lost 0 bases, J lost 4 bases, and 3 bases stayed unmatched. About this clone itself: Genes and germline are mouse. The CDR3 end lies 1 residue beyond the end of the read and is filled in from the germline J gene.

Profiling relied on immunoSEQ multiplex PCR, and the TCRdb table lists in-frame clones only, not all of them. The sample lists about 50,000 clones, roughly 73% seen once, with about 0.7% in the top ten. The V and J genes are TRBV13-2 and TRBJ1-4; the match to TRBD1 covers 10 bases. The sequencing sample was made of sorted cells pooled from one or two spleens. The clonotype comes from a pool of C57BL/6 mice in good health. CDR3 bases read: TGTGCCAGCGGTGATGTGACAGGGGGCTTCAACGAAAGATTATTT. Translating gives CASGDVTGGFNERLF. The full CDR3 protein is CASGDVTGGFNERLFF.